This TCR beta chain emerged from a study of Ad26.COV2.S vaccination and SARS-CoV-2 variants (dated by TCRdb to 2020 to 2023). Background on the whole study: Donors in the vaccine arm were drawn from COV1001, a phase I-IIa trial of Ad26.COV2.S in healthy adults that was multicentre, randomized, double-blind and placebo-controlled. Ad26.COV2.S was given intramuscularly at 5x10^10 or 1x10^11 viral particles, as a single shot or as two shots 56 days apart. TCRbeta repertoire sequencing served as the tool for gauging how specific and how broad the SARS-CoV-2-reactive T cell receptors were following Ad26.COV2.S vaccination. The TCR-sequenced set comprised approximately 32 samples: about 19 Ad26.COV2.S vaccine recipients, 5 placebo recipients and 8 SARS-CoV-2 convalescent individuals. Trial participants were randomized into five groups of five: low-dose or high-dose Ad26.COV2.S given once or twice, or placebo on both occasions. Investigators did not know the trial group allocation while performing experiments and assessing outcomes.

TCRbeta CDR3 regions were sequenced with the immunoSEQ Assay. After extraction, genomic DNA underwent amplification by bias-controlled multiplex PCR, followed by high-throughput sequencing. The paper's processing steps were these. To quantify the absolute abundance of every unique TCRbeta CDR3 region, sequences were collapsed and filtered. Usable DNA was measured by amplifying reference genes present in all nucleated cells, and TCRbeta template counts were normalized to that usable DNA to estimate T cell fraction. Repertoire TCRs were annotated as SARS-CoV-2-specific when V gene, CDR3 amino acid sequence and J gene were exactly matched to a known reactive TCR set. The reference SARS-CoV-2 TCR set was derived from MIRA and filtered for enrichment in COVID-19-positive ImmuneCODE repertoires, a step that removed public or cross-reactive TCRs. Based on the MIRA antigens, annotated TCRs were further analysed at the level of specific ORF or position within ORF. Depth was the summed frequency of annotated unique rearrangements, while breadth was defined as annotated unique rearrangements over total unique productive rearrangements. Group comparisons of TCR breadth used two-sided Wilcoxon rank-sum tests. TCRdb stores this immuneACCESS table with in-frame sequences only. Part of the clones is absent; in the studies checked, under half of the shortfall reflects unresolved V genes, and no reason is known for the rest. V and J calls and clone size are as listed in that table; D and trimming were resolved from the DNA. The sample table shows approximately 300,000 clones, and around four fifths are seen once. Of the sample, approximately 2% is held by the ten largest clones.

Concerning this clone: Its antigen is unknown. No quality values exist for individual bases; no much larger clone is one base distant.

Read against the paper, the sample's treatment or condition label means: around 19 received Ad26.COV2.S at low or high dose, single or two shots; several received placebo; per-sample allocation not given. Repertoires of vaccine and placebo recipients were sequenced from samples collected on day 63 after the first injection. Cohort 1b enrolled about two dozen adults aged 18-55 years at a single site in Boston, USA, between 29 July and 7 August 2020. As a vaccine, Ad26.COV2.S was a replication-incompetent adenovirus type 26 vector that expressed a prefusion-stabilized SARS-CoV-2 spike protein derived from the original Wuhan strain. The CDR3 has 15 amino acids, counting the end cysteine and phenylalanine. The CDR3 DNA has 45 bases and is translated from base 1. The V end loses 1 base and the J end loses 5 bases, and a stretch of 12 bases separates them. CDR1 is given as MNHEY and CDR2 as SMNVEV, both from the germline V gene (reference sequence).

Here is what the overall study found, with its caveats: Comparable non-spike TCR breadth was observed between vaccine and placebo recipients, consistent with only spike being contained in the vaccine. The study lacked the statistical power to compare responses across vaccine doses or regimens. The authors noted that the TCR breadth and depth analyses may have underestimated total T cell responses. After vaccination, spike-specific CD8+ and CD4+ T cell responses were reported to show substantial breadth. Ad26.COV2.S recipients had higher spike-specific TCR breadth than placebo recipients (P = 0.0014).

The source was peripheral blood, collected in a trial of Ad26.COV2.S vaccine versus placebo. Here the chain combines TRBV27 and TRBJ1-3; the D gene is perhaps TRBD1, on 5 matching bases. This receptor was identified in a person between 18 and 60 years old who received the Ad26.COV2.S COVID-19 vaccine or a placebo. Read as DNA, the sequence is TGTGCCAGCAGTTTATTAAGGGGTAAGAGAAACACCATATATTTT. Its protein reads: CASSLLRGKRNTIYF.